The entry below describes one T cell receptor (beta chain). Its antigen is not known. Method: immunoSEQ multiplex PCR; TCRdb's copy keeps in-frame clones and lacks some. The table includes around 49,000 clones, nearly 95% detected once. The data originate from a study of T cells in tuberculosis. Study as a whole: In South Africa, adults with active tuberculosis were compared with IGRA-negative and latently infected IGRA-positive adolescents. Within 7 days of starting treatment, or before, PBMC were stored.

V lost 2 bases to trimming and J lost 4 bases; unmatched junction nucleotides: 5. The CDR3 has 15 residues. CDR1 and CDR2 (germline): LNHDA, SQIVND (reference sequence). Study-wide results and limits: Shorter CDR3-alpha in active tuberculosis partly drove smaller distances.

Sample time point: new active TB diagnosis, blood taken before or within 7 days of starting treatment. This clonotype originated in an adult with tuberculosis. Sequences were derived from PBMCs, sampled at tuberculosis diagnosis. The rearrangement uses TRBV19 and TRBJ2-7; TRBD2 matches at 10 bases. CDR3 sequence reads: CASSISLAGVYEQYF. CDR3 in DNA: TGTGCCAGTAGTATAAGCCTAGCGGGAGTTTACGAGCAGTACTTC.